The 18 T cell receptor beta chains reported below all come from one sample, sequenced in a study of CD8+ T cells in alopecia areata. cDNA prepared by RNA extraction and subsequent reverse transcription served as the template for sequencing. Assay: immunoSEQ multiplex PCR; the TCRdb copy retains only in-frame clones and omits some. The table lists 250,000 or so clones, no singletons, with 0.9% to 1.5% in the top ten. Markers including CD4, CD8alpha, NKG2D and NKG2ACE guided sorting of pooled cutaneous lymph node cells. What was sequenced was CD4+ T cells sorted from a lymph node. These receptor sequences come from a C3H/HeJ mouse with alopecia areata. The strain bears MHC haplotype H2-k.

Concerning this clone itself: Mouse gene names apply. The CDR3 end falls 4 residues outside the read, so it is completed with the germline J gene. The chain is built from TRBV29 and TRBJ1-2, with D possibly TRBD1 on 6 matching bases. CDR1 is MSHET, CDR2 SYDVDS, per germline. The CDR3 extends over 14 amino acids. CDR3 sequence: CASSPRGGAPDYTF. CDR3 DNA, as far as it was read: TGTGCTAGCAGTCCTCGGGGGGGGGCGCCC.

In the case of this clone: The listed genes are named as in mouse. Coverage ceases 4 residues before the CDR3 finishes, and the germline J gene fills in the end. The J gene is TRBJ2-2, the V gene TRBV1; 9 bases fit TRBD2. The CDR3 sequence is 16 residues long. The ends lost 4 bases at V and 0 bases at J; junction bases unmatched: 3. Germline CDR1 NSQYPW, CDR2 LRSPGD (reference sequence). The CDR3 spells CTCSGGTGPNTGQLYF. The CDR3 bases that were read are TGCACCTGCAGTGGAGGGACTGGGCCAAACACCGGG.

As concerns this clone: Mouse germline and gene names are used. Sequencing ends 4 residues short of the CDR3 end; the germline J gene provides the rest. The J gene is TRBJ2-2, the V gene TRBV13-1; 8 nucleotides line up with TRBD1. The germline V gene encodes CDR1 NSHNY and CDR2 SYGAGN. V gave up 2 bases and J gave up 2 bases; unmatched junction bases: 5. The CDR3 length is 16 residues. CDR3 sequence reads: CASSDQGARNTGQLYF. CDR3 DNA (partial): TGTGCCAGCAGTGACCAGGGGGCGCGGAACACCGGG.

Comment on this clone: The gene symbols are mouse symbols. With the read ending 4 residues before the CDR3 end, the germline J gene is used to fill in that end. This CDR3 is also generated by other DNA sequences in the sample. The V call is TRBV1, the J call TRBJ2-3; TRBD2 matches 11 bases. This CDR3 contains 15 residues. V was clipped by 4 bases and J by 4 bases; unmatched bases: 4. The germline V gene has CDR1 NSQYPW and CDR2 LRSPGD (reference sequence). CDR3 DNA, as far as it was read: TGCACCTGCAGTGGAGGACTGGGGGGCCCAGAA. It is translated as CTCSGGLGGPE. The whole CDR3 sequence reads CTCSGGLGGPETLYF.

This clone appeared a few times. Gene names follow the mouse nomenclature. The observed sequence ends 4 residues before the CDR3 terminus, with the missing tail filled in from the germline J gene. The same CDR3 also results from other DNA sequences found in this sample. The rearrangement joins TRBV1 to TRBJ2-1, with a possible D match to TRBD1 (6 bases). The CDR3 spans 12 residues. Germline-derived CDR1 and CDR2 are NSQYPW and LRSPGD (reference sequence). CDR3: CTCSAQGAEQFF. The sequenced part of the CDR3 DNA is TGCACCTGCAGTGCTCAGGGGGCT.

This clone was seen only a few times. Mouse names are used for the genes. Sequencing ends 4 residues short of the CDR3 end; the germline J gene provides the rest. The chain couples TRBV13-1 to TRBJ2-7; 8 bases are shared with TRBD2. V lost 0 bases and J lost 2; bases outside the gene matches: 4. Germline CDR1 is NSHNY and CDR2 is SYGAGN. This CDR3 region has 15 residues. The CDR3 bases that were read are TGTGCCAGCAGTGATGCATTGGGGGGGGCCTAT. As protein: CASSDALGGAY. The whole CDR3 sequence reads CASSDALGGAYEQYF.

Concerning this clone itself: Germline and genes here are mouse. CDR3 sequence reads: CASSGQGAPDTQYF. Partial CDR3 DNA: TGTGCCAGCAGTGGACAGGGGGCGCCTGAC. The chain joins TRBV13-1 to TRBJ2-5; 10 bases line up with TRBD1. The read halts 4 residues ahead of the CDR3 end, with the missing end drawn from the germline J gene. The CDR3 runs 14 residues. The V gene's germline CDR1 is NSHNY and CDR2 SYGAGN.

This clone was seen only a few times. Genes and germline come from the mouse. The read ends 4 residues early relative to the CDR3; the germline J gene fills the gap. J is TRBJ2-1 and V is TRBV13-3, with a possible D match to TRBD1 (5 bases). Germline V CDR1 and CDR2: NNHDY, SYVADS. CDR3 length: 13 residues. With 4 bases removed from V and 3 bases from J, the gap between germline ends came to 8 bases. CDR3 DNA (partial): TGTGCCAGCAGTCGACAGACCTATGCT. It encodes CASSRQTYA. The full CDR3 is CASSRQTYAEQFF.

This clone was counted only a few times. Genes and germline are mouse. The CDR3 end falls 4 residues outside the read, so it is completed with the germline J gene. J is TRBJ2-7 and V is TRBV13-1; TRBD1 matches at 9 bases. CDR3 length: 15 residues. Germline assignment: CDR1 NSHNY and CDR2 SYGAGN. Unmatched junction bases numbered 4, after V lost 3 bases and J lost 0 bases. The CDR3 bases that were read are TGTGCCAGCAGTGTCAAGACAGGGGGCTCCTAT. The encoded protein is CASSVKTGGSY. Given in full, the CDR3 is CASSVKTGGSYEQYF.

This clone was detected only a few times. Gene names are the mouse ones. The read terminates 4 residues before the CDR3 end, so the remaining end is supplied by the germline J gene. This CDR3 is also generated by other DNA sequences in the sample. The chain links TRBV13-1 to TRBJ2-5; a weak D match, TRBD1 (7 bases). Deletions cut 0 bases from V and 3 bases from J, with 8 bases between. CDR3 length: 14 residues. Germline V gives CDR1 NSHNY, CDR2 SYGAGN. CDR3 in amino acids: CASSDEGAQDTQYF. The sequenced part of the CDR3 DNA is TGTGCCAGCAGTGATGAGGGGGCGCAAGAC.

As regards this clone: The gene names here belong to mouse. With the read ending 4 residues before the CDR3 end, the germline J gene is used to fill in that end. The chain carries TRBV13-1 and TRBJ1-2; the D gene is possibly TRBD1 (6 bases). Germline V CDR1 and CDR2: NSHNY, SYGAGN. The CDR3 has 15 amino acids. V was pared by 1 base and J by 3 bases, with 13 bases between. This CDR3 reads CASSDRGARDSDYTF. The sequenced CDR3 bases are TGTGCCAGCAGTGATAGGGGGGCAAGGGACTCC.

Notes on this clone: Mouse gene names and germline throughout. The read terminates 4 residues ahead of where the CDR3 ends, so the germline J gene completes it. In the same sample, other DNA sequences code for this CDR3. The chain couples TRBV19 to TRBJ2-3, with 7 nucleotides matching TRBD1. CDR1 and CDR2 from the germline V gene are FNHDT and SITEND (reference sequence). V dropped 1 base and J dropped 1; count of bases not matched to a gene: 3. This CDR3 region has 15 residues. This CDR3 reads CASSIRQGGAETLYF. The covered CDR3 bases are TGTGCCAGCAGTATAAGACAGGGAGGTGCAGAA. The entire variable domain, with the rest obtained from reference TRBV19 and TRBJ2-3, is as follows: GGIITQTPKFLIGQEGQKLTLKCQQNFNHDTMYWYRQDSGKGLRLIYYSITENDLQKGDLSEGYDASREKKSSFSLTVTSAQKNEMAVFLCASSIRQGGAETLYFGSGTRLTVL.

This clone was observed a few times. Mouse germline and gene names are used. The DNA ends 4 residues before the CDR3 does, and the rest of the CDR3 is filled in from the germline J gene. The identical CDR3 is also encoded by other nucleotide sequences in the sample. This chain joins TRBV5 and TRBJ2-7; D may be TRBD1 (6 bases). CDR3 length: 13 amino acids. Germline CDR1 and CDR2: LGHNA and YNLKQL (reference sequence). CDR3 protein: CASSQVQGYEQYF. Partial CDR3 DNA: TGTGCCAGCAGCCAAGTGCAGGGGTAT.

This clone turned up a few times. Mouse gene names and germline throughout. The read finishes 4 residues shy of the CDR3 end, and the germline J gene is used to complete it. The rearrangement uses TRBV5 and TRBJ2-1, with TRBD1 matching over 8 bases. This CDR3 comprises 16 residues. Germline CDR1 reads LGHNA; CDR2 reads YNLKQL (reference sequence). Trimming removed 1 base from V and 2 bases from J; junction bases left unmatched: 4. The CDR3 spells CASSQGTGNDYAEQFF. CDR3 DNA, as far as it was read: TGTGCCAGCAGCCAAGGGACAGGGAACGACTATGCT.

This clone was found a few times. Mouse names are used for the genes. The CDR3 is cut off 4 residues early in the read; its end comes from the germline J gene. The rearrangement uses TRBV31 and TRBJ2-3; 7 nucleotides match TRBD1. CDR3 length: 13 amino acids. Germline loops: CDR1 GKSSPN, CDR2 SITVG. V lost 2 bases and J lost 3; bases outside the gene matches: 2. Incomplete CDR3 DNA: TGTGCCTGGAGTACAGGGGAGGCAGAA. It codes for CAWSTGEAE. The whole CDR3 sequence is CAWSTGEAETLYF.

With regard to this clone: Gene names and germline refer to mouse. The read comes to an end 4 residues before the CDR3 does, leaving the germline J gene to fill in the end. This sample also contains other DNA sequences that code for the same CDR3. V is TRBV1 and J is TRBJ2-1, with a weak D call TRBD1 (5 bases). Looked up from germline, CDR1 is NSQYPW and CDR2 is LRSPGD (reference sequence). Deletions cut 3 bases from V and 0 bases from J, with 6 bases between. This CDR3 comprises 14 residues. The CDR3 here is CTCSADTNYAEQFF. The part of the CDR3 DNA that was read is TGCACCTGCAGTGCGGACACTAACTATGCT.

Many counts were recorded for this clone. Gene names refer to mouse genes. Sequencing ends 4 residues short of the CDR3 end; the germline J gene provides the rest. The same CDR3 arises from other DNA sequences in this sample as well. This rearrangement joins TRBV1 to TRBJ2-1; D tentatively reads TRBD1 or TRBD2 (5 bases each). Per germline, CDR1 NSQYPW and CDR2 LRSPGD (reference sequence). The CDR3 length is 14 residues. The V end lost 1 base, the J end lost 4 bases, and 8 bases lay between the germline ends. The CDR3 is CTCSAGGGYAEQFF. CDR3 DNA (partial): TGCACCTGCAGTGCAGGGGGCGGGTATGCT.

A remark on this clone: Genes and germline are mouse. The read comes to an end 4 residues before the CDR3 does, leaving the germline J gene to fill in the end. The chain combines TRBV13-2 with TRBJ2-2; a weak D match, TRBD1 (8 bases). The CDR3 contains 16 residues. The V end was cut by 5 bases, the J end by 1 base, with 15 bases between. Germline CDR1 and CDR2: NNHNN and SYGAGS (reference sequence). CDR3 bases read: TGTGCCAGCGGGGACCACAGGGGGGGAAACACCGGG. Translated: CASGDHRGGNTG. The CDR3 in full is CASGDHRGGNTGQLYF.